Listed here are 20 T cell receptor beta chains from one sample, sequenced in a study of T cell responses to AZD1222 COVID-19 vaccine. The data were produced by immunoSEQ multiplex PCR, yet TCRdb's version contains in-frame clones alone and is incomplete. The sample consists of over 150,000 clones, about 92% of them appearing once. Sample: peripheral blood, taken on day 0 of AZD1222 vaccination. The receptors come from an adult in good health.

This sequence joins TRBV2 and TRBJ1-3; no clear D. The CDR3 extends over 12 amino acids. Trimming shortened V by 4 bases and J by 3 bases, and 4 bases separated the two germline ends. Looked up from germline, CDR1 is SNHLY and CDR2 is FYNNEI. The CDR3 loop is CASSVHGNTIYF. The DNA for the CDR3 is TGTGCCAGCAGTGTTCATGGAAACACCATATATTTT.

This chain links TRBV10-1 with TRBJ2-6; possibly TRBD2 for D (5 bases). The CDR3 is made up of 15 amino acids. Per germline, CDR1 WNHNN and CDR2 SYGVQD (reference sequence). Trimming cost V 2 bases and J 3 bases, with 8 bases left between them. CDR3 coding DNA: TGCGCCAGCAGTGAGGAGGGTGATGGGGCCAACGTCCTGACTTTC. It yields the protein CASSEEGDGANVLTF.

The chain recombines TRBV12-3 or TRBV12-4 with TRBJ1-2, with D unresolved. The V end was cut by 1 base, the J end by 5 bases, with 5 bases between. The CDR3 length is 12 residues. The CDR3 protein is CASSLGMYGYTF. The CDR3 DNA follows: TGTGCCAGCAGTTTAGGGATGTATGGCTACACCTTC.

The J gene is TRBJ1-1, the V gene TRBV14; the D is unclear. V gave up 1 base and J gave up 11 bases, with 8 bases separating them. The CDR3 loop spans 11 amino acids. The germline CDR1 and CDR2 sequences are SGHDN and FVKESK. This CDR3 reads CASSQGQMAFF. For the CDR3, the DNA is TGTGCCAGCAGCCAAGGGCAAATGGCTTTCTTT.

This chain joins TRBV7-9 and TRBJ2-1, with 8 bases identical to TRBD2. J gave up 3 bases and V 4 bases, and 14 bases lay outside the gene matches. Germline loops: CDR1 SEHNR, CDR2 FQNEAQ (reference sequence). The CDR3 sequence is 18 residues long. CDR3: CASSYWRAGVSNYNEQFF. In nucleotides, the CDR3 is TGTGCCAGCAGCTACTGGCGAGCGGGGGTTTCAAACTACAATGAGCAGTTCTTC.

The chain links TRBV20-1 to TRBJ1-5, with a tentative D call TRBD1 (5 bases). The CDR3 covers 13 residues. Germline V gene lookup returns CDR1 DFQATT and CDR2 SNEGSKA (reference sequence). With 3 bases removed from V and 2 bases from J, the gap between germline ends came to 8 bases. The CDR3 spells CSASAQGNQPQHF. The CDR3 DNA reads TGCAGTGCTAGTGCACAGGGCAATCAGCCCCAGCATTTT.

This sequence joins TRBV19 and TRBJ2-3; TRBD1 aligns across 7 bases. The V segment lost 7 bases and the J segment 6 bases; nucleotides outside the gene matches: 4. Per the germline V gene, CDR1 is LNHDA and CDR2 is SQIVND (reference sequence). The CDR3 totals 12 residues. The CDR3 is CASNNRGDTQYF. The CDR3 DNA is TGTGCCAGTAATAACAGGGGTGATACGCAGTATTTT.

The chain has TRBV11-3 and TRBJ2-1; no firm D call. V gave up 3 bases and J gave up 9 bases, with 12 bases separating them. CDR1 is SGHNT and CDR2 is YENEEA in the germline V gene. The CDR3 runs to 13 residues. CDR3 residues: CASSFTSSSEQFF. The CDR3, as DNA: TGTGCCAGCAGCTTTACCTCTTCGTCTGAGCAGTTCTTC.

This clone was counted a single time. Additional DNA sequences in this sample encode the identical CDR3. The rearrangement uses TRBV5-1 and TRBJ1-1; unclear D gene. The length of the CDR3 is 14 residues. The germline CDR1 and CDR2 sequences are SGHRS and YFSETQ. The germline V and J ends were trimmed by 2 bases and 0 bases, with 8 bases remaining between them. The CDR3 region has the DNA TGCGCCAGCAGCTTAGATAACCTGAACACTGAAGCTTTCTTT. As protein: CASSLDNLNTEAFF.

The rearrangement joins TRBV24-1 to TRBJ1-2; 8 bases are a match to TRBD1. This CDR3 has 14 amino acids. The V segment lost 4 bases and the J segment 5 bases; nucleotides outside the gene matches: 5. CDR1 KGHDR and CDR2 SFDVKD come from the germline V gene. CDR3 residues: CATSDPDRDYGYTF. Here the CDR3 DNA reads TGTGCCACCAGTGACCCGGACAGGGATTATGGCTACACCTTC.

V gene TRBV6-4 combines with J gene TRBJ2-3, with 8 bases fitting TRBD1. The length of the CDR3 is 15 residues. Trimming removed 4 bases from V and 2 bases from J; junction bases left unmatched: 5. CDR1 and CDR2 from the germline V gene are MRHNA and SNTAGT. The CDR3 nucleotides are TGTGCCAGCAGTGTGGGACAGGCTGCCACAGATACGCAGTATTTT. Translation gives CASSVGQAATDTQYF.

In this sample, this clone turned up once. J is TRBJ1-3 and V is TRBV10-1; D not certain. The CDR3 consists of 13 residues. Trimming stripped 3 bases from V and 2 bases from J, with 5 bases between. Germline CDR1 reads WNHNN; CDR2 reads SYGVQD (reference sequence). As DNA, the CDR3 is TGCGCCAGCAGTGATGTCCCTGGAAACACCATATATTTT. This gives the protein CASSDVPGNTIYF.

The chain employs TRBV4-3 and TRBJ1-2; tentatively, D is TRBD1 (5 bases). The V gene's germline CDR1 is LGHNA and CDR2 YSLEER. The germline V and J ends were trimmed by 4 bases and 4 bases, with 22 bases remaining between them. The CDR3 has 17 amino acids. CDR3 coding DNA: TGCGCCAGCAGCCTCCTCGTTGGGGGAGGGATTTCCTATGGCTACACCTTC. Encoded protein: CASSLLVGGGISYGYTF.

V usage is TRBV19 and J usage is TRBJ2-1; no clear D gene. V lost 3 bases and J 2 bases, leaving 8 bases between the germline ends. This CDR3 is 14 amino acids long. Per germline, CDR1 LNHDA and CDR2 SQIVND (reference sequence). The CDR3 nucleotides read TGTGCCAGTAGTATCCAGGTACCCTACAATGAGCAGTTCTTC. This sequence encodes CASSIQVPYNEQFF.

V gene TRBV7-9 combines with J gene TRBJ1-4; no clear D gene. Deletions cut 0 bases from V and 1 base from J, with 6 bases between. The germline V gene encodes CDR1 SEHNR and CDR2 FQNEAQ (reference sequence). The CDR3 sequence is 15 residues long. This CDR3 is CASSLAGITNEKLFF. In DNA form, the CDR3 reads TGTGCCAGCAGCTTAGCAGGGATAACTAATGAAAAACTGTTTTTT.

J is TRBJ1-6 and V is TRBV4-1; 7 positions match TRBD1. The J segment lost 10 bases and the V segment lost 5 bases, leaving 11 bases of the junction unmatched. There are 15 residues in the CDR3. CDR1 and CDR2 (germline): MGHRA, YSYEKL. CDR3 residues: CASSWSDREDSPLHF. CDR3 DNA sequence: TGCGCCAGCAGCTGGAGCGACAGGGAGGACTCACCCCTCCACTTT.

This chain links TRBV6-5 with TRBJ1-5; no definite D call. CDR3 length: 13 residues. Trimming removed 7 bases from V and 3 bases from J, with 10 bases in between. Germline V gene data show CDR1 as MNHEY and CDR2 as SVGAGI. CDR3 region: CASTRDYNQPQHF. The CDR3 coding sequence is TGTGCCAGCACGAGGGATTACAATCAGCCCCAGCATTTT.

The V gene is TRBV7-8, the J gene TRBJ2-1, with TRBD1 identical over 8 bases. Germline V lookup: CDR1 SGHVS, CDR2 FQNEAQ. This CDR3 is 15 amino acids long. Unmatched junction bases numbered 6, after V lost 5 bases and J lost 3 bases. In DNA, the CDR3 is TGTGCCAGCAGCCGCGACAGGGGCGACTACAATGAGCAGTTCTTC. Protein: CASSRDRGDYNEQFF.

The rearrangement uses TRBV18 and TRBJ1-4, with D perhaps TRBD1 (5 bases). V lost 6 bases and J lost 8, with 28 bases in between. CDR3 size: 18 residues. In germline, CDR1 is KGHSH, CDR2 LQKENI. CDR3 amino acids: CASSDLEAGGAWWEKLFF. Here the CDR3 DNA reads TGTGCCAGCTCTGACCTGGAGGCAGGAGGGGCCTGGTGGGAAAAACTGTTTTTT. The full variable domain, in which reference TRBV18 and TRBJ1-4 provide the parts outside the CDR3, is NAGVMQNPRHLVRRRGQEARLRCSPMKGHSHVYWYRQLPEEGLKFMVYLQKENIIDESGMPKERFSAEFPKEGPSILRIQQVVRGDSAAYFCASSDLEAGGAWWEKLFFGSGTQLSVL.

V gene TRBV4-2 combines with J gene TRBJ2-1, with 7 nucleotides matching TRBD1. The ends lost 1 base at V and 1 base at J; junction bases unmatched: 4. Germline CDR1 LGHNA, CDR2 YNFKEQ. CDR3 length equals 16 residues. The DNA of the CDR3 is TGTGCCAGCAGCCAAGCAACACAGGGGTCCTACAATGAGCAGTTCTTC. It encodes CASSQATQGSYNEQFF.